A single sample is the source of the 10 T cell receptor beta chains below, sequenced in a study of blood T cell repertoires in COVID-19. Using immunoSEQ multiplex PCR, the repertoire was profiled, and TCRdb retains in-frame clones only, with some absent. The sample includes 450,000 to 500,000 clones, roughly 87% of them seen just once. The sequenced sample consisted of PBMCs or T cells enriched from blood (not recorded which). The receptors here all came from a woman aged 18-35 years who had recovered from COVID-19.

V and J are TRBV9 and TRBJ1-2; 7 bases are shared with TRBD1. With 4 bases clipped from V and 1 base from J, the junction kept 4 bases outside the gene matches. Germline CDR1 is SGDLS and CDR2 is YYNGEE. The CDR3 length is 14 residues. The CDR3 sequence is CASSMTGINYGYTF. The CDR3 DNA is TGTGCCAGCAGCATGACAGGGATTAACTATGGCTACACCTTC.

The V call is TRBV28, the J call TRBJ2-7, with 7 bases aligning to TRBD2. The germline V gene encodes CDR1 MDHEN and CDR2 SYDVKM. Losses at the gene ends were 4 bases for V and 4 bases for J; bases not matched to a gene: 10. This CDR3 comprises 15 residues. The CDR3 loop reads CASSSKRGNEYEQYF. The CDR3 DNA is TGTGCCAGCAGTTCGAAGCGGGGAAACGAATACGAGCAGTACTTC.

The genes are TRBV19 and TRBJ2-2, with D hard to call. The CDR3 contains 14 residues. V was cut by 5 bases and J by 2 bases, with 9 bases left in between. The germline CDR1 and CDR2 sequences are LNHDA and SQIVND (reference sequence). The CDR3, as DNA: TGTGCCAGTAGTCCAGGTTACAACACCGGGGAGCTGTTTTTT. Translation gives CASSPGYNTGELFF.

The J gene is TRBJ1-2, the V gene TRBV5-8; 9 bases are a match to TRBD1. The germline gives CDR1 SGHTS, CDR2 YDEGEE. The CDR3 has 15 residues. Unmatched junction bases numbered 10, after V lost 4 bases and J lost 6 bases. CDR3 in amino acids: CASSPRDRAVDGYTF. The CDR3 region has the DNA TGTGCCAGCAGCCCCCGGGACAGGGCGGTCGATGGCTACACCTTC.

DNA for the CDR3: TGCGCCAGCAGCTTTACAGGGGACGCAAACACTGAAGCTTTCTTT. As protein: CASSFTGDANTEAFF. The chain couples TRBV5-1 to TRBJ1-1; 7 positions match TRBD1. Germline lookup yields CDR1 SGHRS and CDR2 YFSETQ. V dropped 2 bases and J dropped 2; count of bases not matched to a gene: 6. The CDR3 is made up of 15 amino acids.

The chain carries TRBV13 and TRBJ2-1; 9 nucleotides align to TRBD2. Trimming removed 0 bases from V and 16 bases from J; junction bases left unmatched: 7. Germline CDR1 reads PRHDT; CDR2 reads FYEKMQ (reference sequence). CDR3 length: 13 residues. CDR3 DNA: TGTGCCAGCAGCTTAGGCAGCGGGGGGCCTACCTTCTTC. As protein: CASSLGSGGPTFF.

The V gene is TRBV2, the J gene TRBJ1-6; perhaps TRBD1 as D (6 bases). Per germline, CDR1 SNHLY and CDR2 FYNNEI. This CDR3 comprises 16 residues. V was clipped by 3 bases and J by 5 bases, with 14 bases between them. CDR3 coding DNA: TGTGCCAGCAGTGACAGGGGAAGAGGGAATAATTCACCCCTCCACTTT. It encodes CASSDRGRGNNSPLHF. The full variable domain, in which reference TRBV2 and TRBJ1-6 provide the parts outside the CDR3, is EPEVTQTPSHQVTQMGQEVILRCVPISNHLYFYWYRQILGQKVEFLVSFYNNEISEKSEIFDDQFSVERPDGSNFTLKIRSTKLEDSAMYFCASSDRGRGNNSPLHFGNGTRLTVT.

The chain employs TRBV5-6 and TRBJ1-2; 7 nucleotides agree with TRBD1. CDR1 SGHDT and CDR2 YYEEEE come from the germline V gene. CDR3 size: 14 residues. V dropped 2 bases and J dropped 8; count of bases not matched to a gene: 9. This CDR3 reads CASSLIQGTGGYTF. For the CDR3, the DNA is TGTGCCAGCAGCTTAATACAGGGGACGGGAGGCTACACCTTC.

The chain combines TRBV11-3 with TRBJ1-5; 9 bases fit TRBD1. Germline CDR1 is SGHNT and CDR2 is YENEEA. The CDR3 length is 13 residues. J was trimmed by 11 bases and V by 4 bases; bases with no gene match: 6. The CDR3 sequence is CASSSGQGSTQHF. For the CDR3, the DNA is TGTGCCAGCAGCTCCGGACAGGGGAGCACCCAGCATTTT.

The genes are TRBV24-1 and TRBJ2-1, with a tentative D call TRBD1 (5 bases). V was clipped by 10 bases and J by 4 bases, with 10 bases between them. The CDR3 covers 12 residues. Germline-derived CDR1 and CDR2 are KGHDR and SFDVKD. CDR3 DNA: TGTGCCACGAGAGACAGATACAATGAGCAGTTCTTC. Translating it yields CATRDRYNEQFF.